A selection of T cell receptor beta chains follows, all from one sample in a study of neurological immune-mediated disorders. From the 5' RACE reads, TCRdb called clonotypes with MiXCR, one entry per CDR3 protein. This sample has some 49,000 distinct CDR3 sequences; under 15% occur once, and the top ten carry 4.5%. Material for sequencing was PBMCs. The receptors stem from a male donor with HTLV-1-associated myelopathy (HAM/TSP). CDR3s leave out the opening cysteine and the closing phenylalanine or tryptophan. The order of the fields is CDR3 protein, J gene, CDR3 length, V gene.

cdr3_aa: ASSQGRENAPLH
j_call: TRBJ1-6
cdr3_length: 12
v_call: TRBV16

cdr3_aa: SARCGYNEQF
j_call: TRBJ2-1
cdr3_length: 10
v_call: TRBV20-1

cdr3_aa: ASSFGGQEQF
j_call: TRBJ2-1
cdr3_length: 10
v_call: TRBV2

cdr3_aa: SARDQGVGGNTIY
j_call: TRBJ1-3
cdr3_length: 13
v_call: TRBV20-1

cdr3_aa: SARLGQSSYEQY
j_call: TRBJ2-7
cdr3_length: 12
v_call: TRBV20-1

cdr3_aa: ASSLARLGLGQPQH
j_call: TRBJ1-5
cdr3_length: 14
v_call: TRBV7-2

cdr3_aa: ASRSGYPGQGAFGNTIY
j_call: TRBJ1-3
cdr3_length: 17
v_call: TRBV12-3/TRBV12-4

cdr3_aa: ASSLEGRGIQPQH
j_call: TRBJ1-5
cdr3_length: 13
v_call: TRBV7-2

cdr3_aa: ASSGGDTEAF
j_call: TRBJ1-1
cdr3_length: 10
v_call: TRBV7-9

cdr3_aa: ASSRGDSGGGYT
j_call: TRBJ1-2
cdr3_length: 12
v_call: TRBV3-1

cdr3_aa: ACSQTSGIYEQY
j_call: TRBJ2-7
cdr3_length: 12
v_call: TRBV10-2

cdr3_aa: ASSPDRAAEAF
j_call: TRBJ1-1
cdr3_length: 11
v_call: TRBV7-9

cdr3_aa: ASSLVDLSYEQY
j_call: TRBJ2-7
cdr3_length: 12
v_call: TRBV7-2

cdr3_aa: SGWTGGSGNEQF
j_call: TRBJ2-1
cdr3_length: 12
v_call: TRBV29-1

cdr3_aa: ASSLDRGRQETQY
j_call: TRBJ2-5
cdr3_length: 13
v_call: TRBV7-2

cdr3_aa: ASSYGTGRTYEQY
j_call: TRBJ2-7
cdr3_length: 13
v_call: TRBV6-5

cdr3_aa: ASSSVRGTEQY
j_call: TRBJ2-7
cdr3_length: 11
v_call: TRBV12-3/TRBV12-4

cdr3_aa: ASSSTGGPKY
j_call: TRBJ2-3
cdr3_length: 10
v_call: TRBV5-1

cdr3_aa: ASSFTGDYGYT
j_call: TRBJ1-2
cdr3_length: 11
v_call: TRBV7-2

cdr3_aa: SVGEGGESSEQF
j_call: TRBJ2-1
cdr3_length: 12
v_call: TRBV29-1

cdr3_aa: ASSQVDSYGYT
j_call: TRBJ1-2
cdr3_length: 11
v_call: TRBV4-2

cdr3_aa: ASSLSSGVFYEKY
j_call: TRBJ2-7
cdr3_length: 13
v_call: TRBV7-2

cdr3_aa: PGPAGLNTEAF
j_call: TRBJ1-1
cdr3_length: 11
v_call: TRBV5-1

cdr3_aa: ASRLQRFSNQPQH
j_call: TRBJ1-5
cdr3_length: 13
v_call: TRBV2

cdr3_aa: ASATGTSTYEQY
j_call: TRBJ2-7
cdr3_length: 12
v_call: TRBV3-1

cdr3_aa: ASRGMIGANVLT
j_call: TRBJ2-6
cdr3_length: 12
v_call: TRBV12-3/TRBV12-4

cdr3_aa: ASSSLAGYEQY
j_call: TRBJ2-7
cdr3_length: 11
v_call: TRBV5-1

cdr3_aa: ASSPRGPYEQY
j_call: TRBJ2-7
cdr3_length: 11
v_call: TRBV7-9

cdr3_aa: ASSWLAGVHGELF
j_call: TRBJ2-2
cdr3_length: 13
v_call: TRBV12-3/TRBV12-4